What follows are 7 T cell receptor beta chains derived from one specimen sequenced in a study of tissue T cells after allogeneic stem cell transplantation. Clones were read by immunoSEQ multiplex PCR, and TCRdb kept only the in-frame ones, dropping some. The data hold about 9,000 clones, with around 33% observed a single time. Regarding time point: mouse harvest day 14 after allogeneic transplant. Each mouse received 10^7 T-cell-depleted marrow cells plus 10^6 splenic CD5+ T cells by tail vein. Sequencing was performed on skin. The receptors were sampled from a female BALB/c mouse given C57BL/6 T cells with graft-versus-host disease after an allogeneic hematopoietic cell transplant.

In its sample, this clone was seen a few times. Gene names are the mouse ones. The read stops 1 residue short of the end of the CDR3; the missing end is completed from the germline J gene. The chain combines TRBV1 with TRBJ2-2; 7 nucleotides match TRBD2. CDR1 and CDR2 from the germline V gene are NSQYPW and LRSPGD (reference sequence). The CDR3 runs 15 residues. V trimming: 1 base; J trimming: 3 bases; junction bases outside the gene matches: 2. Incomplete CDR3 DNA: TGCACCTGCAGTGCAGGGACTGGAGACACCGGGCAGCTCTAC. It translates to CTCSAGTGDTGQLY. The complete CDR3 protein is CTCSAGTGDTGQLYF.

Comments on this clone: The genes and germline here are from mouse. The CDR3 end falls 1 residue outside the read, so it is completed with the germline J gene. V usage is TRBV26 and J usage is TRBJ1-1, with 9 bases aligning to TRBD1. Germline CDR1 is KGHPV and CDR2 is FQNQEV (reference sequence). V lost 4 bases to trimming and J lost 3 bases; unmatched junction nucleotides: 3. The CDR3 has 14 residues. The sequenced part of the CDR3 DNA is TGTGCCAGCAGTCCCGGGACAGGGCACACAGAAGTCTTC. The encoded protein is CASSPGTGHTEVF. The full CDR3 protein reads CASSPGTGHTEVFF.

This clone was seen a few times. Gene names refer to mouse genes. CDR3 DNA (partial): TGCTCCAGCAGTCAATCGGGGGGTCTTTCCAACGAAAGATTATTT. Protein sequence: CSSSQSGGLSNERLF. The entire CDR3 protein is CSSSQSGGLSNERLFF. The chain recombines TRBV23 with TRBJ1-4. The CDR3 extends 1 residue past the end of the read, so its final part is completed from the germline J gene. Germline CDR1 is KGHTA and CDR2 is FQNQQP. This CDR3 comprises 16 residues.

This clone was counted only a few times. Gene names denote mouse genes. The CDR3 end falls 1 residue outside the read, so it is completed with the germline J gene. V and J are TRBV3 and TRBJ2-7; 8 nucleotides line up with TRBD2. CDR3 length equals 15 residues. With 1 base clipped from V and 0 bases from J, the junction kept 2 bases outside the gene matches. CDR1 SNHLY and CDR2 FYNGKV come from the germline V gene (reference sequence). The CDR3 loop is CASSLVLGGSYEQYF. The part of the CDR3 DNA that was read is TGTGCCAGCAGCTTAGTTCTGGGGGGCTCCTATGAACAGTAC.

This clone was seen more than once but under ten times. Gene names follow the mouse nomenclature. The DNA ends 1 residue before the CDR3 does, and the rest of the CDR3 is filled in from the germline J gene. The chain joins TRBV26 to TRBJ1-2; D unresolved. The CDR3 has 14 amino acids. Trimming removed 2 bases at V and 0 bases at J, with 7 bases between. CDR1 and CDR2 (germline): KGHPV, FQNQEV (reference sequence). The CDR3 bases that were read are TGTGCCAGCAGTCTGAGACATACAAACTCCGACTACACC. Protein product: CASSLRHTNSDYT. The CDR3, in full, reads CASSLRHTNSDYTF.

This clone rates as medium-sized. The genes are named according to mouse. The read is 1 residue too short to cover the CDR3 end, so that end is filled in from the germline J gene. The chain links TRBV26 to TRBJ1-3, with a weak D call TRBD1 (5 bases). The germline CDR1 and CDR2 sequences are KGHPV and FQNQEV (reference sequence). V lost 5 bases to trimming and J lost 0 bases, with 8 bases between them. The CDR3 covers 14 residues. The CDR3 is CASSSQDSGNTLYF. Partial CDR3 DNA: TGTGCCAGCAGTTCACAGGATTCTGGAAATACGCTCTAT.

This clone has more than one count but fewer than ten. The gene names given are mouse names. The observed sequence ends 1 residue before the CDR3 terminus, with the missing tail filled in from the germline J gene. This sequence joins TRBV1 and TRBJ2-5; no definite D call. The germline gives CDR1 NSQYPW, CDR2 LRSPGD (reference sequence). Trimming removed 1 base at V and 0 bases at J, with 2 bases between. This CDR3 contains 13 residues. The CDR3 sequence is CTCSAVNQDTQYF. Incomplete CDR3 DNA: TGCACCTGCAGTGCAGTTAACCAAGACACCCAGTAC.